This T cell receptor delta chain was recovered during a study of gammadelta T cells in human blood (TCRdb year 2020). Library prep was done by RT-PCR. Reads for this sample came from an Illumina MiSeq. In TCRdb, clones were called once more from the public reads by CATT, and rows of identical DNA were later combined. The sample data list more than 650 delta-chain clones, and roughly 50% of these were observed just once. The ten most abundant clones make up almost 30% of the sample. Overall study outcomes, separate from this receptor: According to the study, polyclonal expansion of innate gamma-delta T cells immediately after birth appeared to be driven by microbial exposure.

Compared with the rest of its sample, this clone is hyperexpanded (1% or more). What this receptor recognizes is not known. Base qualities were left out, and no much larger clone turns up one base away. V is shortened by 9 bases, J by 0 bases, and the region joining them spans 13 bases. From the cysteine through the phenylalanine, the CDR3 covers 14 amino acids. The CDR3 DNA has 42 bases and is translated from base 1. CDR1 GEAIGNYY and CDR2 EKD were looked up in the germline V gene. The TCR was taken from a newborn. The receptor chain draws on TRDV2 and TRDJ2, with TRDD1 perhaps the D gene, on 5 matching bases. Material for sequencing was Vgamma9Vdelta2 gamma-delta T cells from cord blood. The CDR3 amino acid sequence is: CAGFKYPLTAQLFF. The nucleotide sequence reads TGTGCCGGTTTCAAATACCCTTTGACAGCACAACTCTTCTTT.